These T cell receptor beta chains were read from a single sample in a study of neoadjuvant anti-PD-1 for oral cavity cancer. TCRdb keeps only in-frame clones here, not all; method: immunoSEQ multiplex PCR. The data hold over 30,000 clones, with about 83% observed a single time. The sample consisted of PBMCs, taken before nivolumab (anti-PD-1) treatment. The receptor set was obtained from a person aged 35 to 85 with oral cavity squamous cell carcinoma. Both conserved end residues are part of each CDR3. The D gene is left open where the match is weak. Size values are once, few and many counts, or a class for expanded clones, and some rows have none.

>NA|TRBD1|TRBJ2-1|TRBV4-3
CASSQDGGQGAGEQFF
TGCGCCAGCAGCCAAGATGGGGGACAGGGGGCTGGTGAGCAGTTCTTC
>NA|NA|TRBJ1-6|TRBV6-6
CASRVGGTGENSPLHF
TGTGCCAGCAGAGTAGGGGGGACTGGGGAAAATTCACCCCTCCACTTT
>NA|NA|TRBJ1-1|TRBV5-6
CASSLVVGPSTEAFF
TGTGCCAGCAGCTTGGTCGTAGGGCCGAGCACTGAAGCTTTCTTT
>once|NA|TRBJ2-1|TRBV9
CASSVGDYNEQFF
TGTGCCAGCAGCGTAGGGGACTACAATGAGCAGTTCTTC
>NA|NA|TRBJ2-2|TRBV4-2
CASSQDRGGGNTGELFF
TGTGCCAGCAGCCAAGACCGGGGCGGGGGCAACACCGGGGAGCTGTTTTTT
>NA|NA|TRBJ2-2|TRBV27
CASSLFAGRDTGELFF
TGTGCCAGCAGTTTATTCGCAGGGCGGGACACCGGGGAGCTGTTTTTT
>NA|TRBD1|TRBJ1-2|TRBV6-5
CASSPGQGAVYGYTF
TGTGCCAGCAGTCCTGGACAGGGGGCTGTCTATGGCTACACCTTC
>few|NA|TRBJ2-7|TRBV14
CASSPFQGSEQYF
TGTGCCAGCAGCCCATTCCAGGGGAGCGAGCAGTACTTC
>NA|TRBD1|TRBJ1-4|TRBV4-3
CASSQDNRGGREKLFF
TGCGCCAGCAGCCAAGATAATAGAGGGGGCAGGGAAAAACTGTTTTTT
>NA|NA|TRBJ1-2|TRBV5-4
CASSLPPPGNYGYTF
TGTGCCAGCAGCTTACCCCCTCCTGGGAACTATGGCTACACCTTC
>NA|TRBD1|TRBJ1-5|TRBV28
CASLEGAAGKPQHF
TGTGCCAGCTTGGAGGGGGCGGCTGGGAAACCCCAGCATTTT
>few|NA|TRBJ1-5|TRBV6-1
CASRIHWGNQPQHF
TGTGCCAGCAGGATACACTGGGGTAATCAGCCCCAGCATTTT
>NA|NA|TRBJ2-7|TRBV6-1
CASCRDLGPYEQYF
TGTGCCAGCTGTAGGGACCTTGGGCCCTACGAGCAGTACTTC
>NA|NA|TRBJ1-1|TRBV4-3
CASSPQRRVPEAFF
TGCGCCAGCAGCCCACAGAGGCGGGTACCTGAAGCTTTCTTT
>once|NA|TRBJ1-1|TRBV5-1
CASSLPDSSGAFF
TGCGCCAGCAGCCTCCCAGACTCCTCTGGGGCTTTCTTT
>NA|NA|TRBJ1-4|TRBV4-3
CASSQEEFEGGNEKLFF
TGCGCCAGCAGCCAAGAGGAATTCGAGGGTGGTAATGAAAAACTGTTTTTT
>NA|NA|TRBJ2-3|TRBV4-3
CASSQGLNTDTQYF
TGCGCCAGCAGCCAAGGCCTGAACACAGATACGCAGTATTTT
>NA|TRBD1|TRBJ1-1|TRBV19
CASSRGTGGSTEAFF
TGTGCCAGTAGCCGCGGGACAGGGGGGAGCACTGAAGCTTTCTTT
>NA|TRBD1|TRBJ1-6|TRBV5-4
CASSLDRVNSPLHF
TGTGCCAGCAGTCTAGACAGGGTAAATTCACCCCTCCACTTT
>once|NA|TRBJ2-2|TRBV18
CASSRGEGASTGELFF
TGTGCCAGCTCACGGGGCGAAGGGGCAAGCACCGGGGAGCTGTTTTTT
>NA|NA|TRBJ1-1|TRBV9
CASSARDSFSEAFF
TGTGCCAGCAGCGCCCGTGACAGTTTCAGTGAAGCTTTCTTT
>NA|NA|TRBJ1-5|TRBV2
CASSDRGGQPQHF
TGTGCCAGCAGTGACAGGGGTGGACAGCCCCAGCATTTT
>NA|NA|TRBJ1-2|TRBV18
CASSPNPGEYGYTF
TGTGCCAGCTCACCGAATCCGGGGGAATATGGCTACACCTTC
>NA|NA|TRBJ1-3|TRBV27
CASTPPASSGNTIYF
TGTGCCAGCACCCCCCCCGCCAGCTCTGGAAACACCATATATTTT